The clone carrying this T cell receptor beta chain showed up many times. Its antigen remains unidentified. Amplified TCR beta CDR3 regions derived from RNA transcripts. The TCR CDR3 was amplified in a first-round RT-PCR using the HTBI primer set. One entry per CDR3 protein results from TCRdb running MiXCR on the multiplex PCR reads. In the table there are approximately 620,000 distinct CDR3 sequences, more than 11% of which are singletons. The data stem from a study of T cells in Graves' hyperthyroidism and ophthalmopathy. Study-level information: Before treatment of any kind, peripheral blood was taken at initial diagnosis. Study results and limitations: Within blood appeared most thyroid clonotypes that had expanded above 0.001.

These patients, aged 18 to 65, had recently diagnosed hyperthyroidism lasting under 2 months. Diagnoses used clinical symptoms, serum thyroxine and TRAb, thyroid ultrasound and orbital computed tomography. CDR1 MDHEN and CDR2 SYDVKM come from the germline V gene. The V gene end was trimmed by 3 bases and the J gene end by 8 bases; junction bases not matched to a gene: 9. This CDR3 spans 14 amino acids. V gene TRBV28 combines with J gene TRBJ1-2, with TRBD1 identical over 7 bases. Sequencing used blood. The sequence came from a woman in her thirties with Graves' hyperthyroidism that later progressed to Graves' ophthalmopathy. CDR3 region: CASSLAGTVIGYTF. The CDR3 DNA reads TGTGCCAGCAGTTTGGCCGGGACAGTAATCGGCTACACCTTC.